This passage covers 15 T cell receptor beta chains from one sample sequenced in a study of blood T cells in healthy people across ages. A second roughly 6 to 12 cycle PCR used barcoded and J-beta primers. TCRdb independently ran MiXCR on the 5' RACE reads; one entry per CDR3 protein. The sample has 1.5 million to 1.8 million distinct CDR3 sequences, about 42% seen once. The sample taken for sequencing was blood. These receptors were taken from a woman younger than 35 in good health.

This rearrangement joins TRBV5-1 to TRBJ2-3; TRBD2 matches at 12 bases. The ends lost 5 bases at V and 2 bases at J; junction bases unmatched: 6. CDR3 length: 16 amino acids. The V gene's germline CDR1 is SGHRS and CDR2 YFSETQ. CDR3 sequence (DNA): TGCGCCAGCAGAGCTACTAGCGGGAGGATCACAGATACGCAGTATTTT. This encodes CASRATSGRITDTQYF.

This clonotype showed up just a few times. This chain links TRBV5-6 with TRBJ1-2, with TRBD1 matching over 7 bases. Germline trimming cut 4 bases from V and 6 bases from J; bases unmatched to any gene: 9. The CDR3 has 14 amino acids. The germline V gene encodes CDR1 SGHDT and CDR2 YYEEEE. The DNA of the CDR3 is TGTGCCAGCAGCCACCCGACAGGGTTTGATGGCTACACCTTC. Protein: CASSHPTGFDGYTF. The full variable domain, rest sourced from reference TRBV5-6 and TRBJ1-2, is DAGVTQSPTHLIKTRGQQVTLRCSPKSGHDTVSWYQQALGQGPQFIFQYYEEEERQRGNFPDRFSGHQFPNYSSELNVNALLLGDSALYLCASSHPTGFDGYTFGSGTRLTVV.

The CDR3 sequence: CASSTTVDTEAFF. The CDR3 DNA sequence: TGTGCCAGTAGTACGACAGTGGACACTGAAGCTTTCTTT. The V call is TRBV19, the J call TRBJ1-1; D is perhaps TRBD1 (5 bases). The V end lost 4 bases, the J end lost 3 bases, and 9 bases lay between the germline ends. CDR1 is LNHDA and CDR2 is SQIVND in the germline V gene (reference sequence). The length of the CDR3 is 13 residues.

V usage is TRBV20-1 and J usage is TRBJ2-1; 9 bases map to TRBD2. Germline-derived CDR1 and CDR2 are DFQATT and SNEGSKA (reference sequence). The CDR3 totals 13 residues. V gave up 2 bases and J gave up 8 bases; unmatched junction bases: 4. The CDR3 is CSARLAGSHEQFF. As DNA, the CDR3 is TGCAGTGCTAGACTAGCGGGGTCACATGAGCAGTTCTTC.

The CDR3 reads CASSPGPFYNEQFF. CDR3 bases: TGCGCCAGCAGCCCGGGACCTTTCTACAATGAGCAGTTCTTC. This sequence joins TRBV4-1 and TRBJ2-1, with D tentatively TRBD1 or TRBD2 (5 bases each). This CDR3 is 14 amino acids long. Germline V gene sequence: CDR1 MGHRA, CDR2 YSYEKL. V gave up 4 bases and J gave up 3 bases, with 10 bases separating them.

In its sample, this clonotype was seen a few times. The rearrangement joins TRBV3-1 to TRBJ2-5, with D unresolved. The J call may not be correct, given that the DNA end is closer to TRBJ2-7. The CDR3 loop spans 12 amino acids. Germline CDR1 is LGHDT and CDR2 is YNNKEL (reference sequence). The DNA for the CDR3 is TGTGCCAGCAGCCAAGATTCCCCCGAGCAGTACTTC. Amino acid sequence: CASSQDSPEQYF.

This clonotype was seen only once. A much larger clone is a single base away; this may be a read error. The chain combines TRBV29-1 with TRBJ2-1; D might be TRBD1 or TRBD2, each matching 5 bases. V lost 5 bases, J lost 12 bases, and 20 bases lay in between. CDR3 length: 13 residues. Looked up from germline, CDR1 is SQVTM and CDR2 is ANQGSEA. The CDR3 bases are TGCAGCGTTAACAACCCGGGACCCGCGACGCAGTTCTTC. Residues: CSVNNPGPATQFF.

The gene calls are TRBV20-1 and TRBJ1-5; perhaps TRBD1 as D (5 bases). Between the trimmed V and J ends, which lost 2 bases and 5 bases, there was a span of 16 bases. Germline values: CDR1 DFQATT, CDR2 SNEGSKA (reference sequence). The CDR3 consists of 15 residues. The CDR3 reads CSARRRAGADQPQHF. In DNA form, the CDR3 reads TGCAGTGCTAGAAGGCGAGCTGGGGCGGATCAGCCCCAGCATTTT.

The table lists this clonotype with a few counts. The genes are TRBV5-1 and TRBJ2-1; possibly TRBD2 for D (6 bases). The CDR3 covers 17 residues. Trimming stripped 1 base from V and 2 bases from J, with 16 bases between. CDR1 and CDR2 (germline): SGHRS, YFSETQ. The CDR3 reads CASSLSPGTPTYNEQFF. In nucleotides, the CDR3 is TGCGCCAGCAGCTTGAGCCCCGGGACTCCCACCTACAATGAGCAGTTCTTC.

This rearrangement joins TRBV7-9 to TRBJ2-4; weak D call: TRBD2 (5 bases). The J call may be mistaken, given a closer DNA end match to TRBJ2-5. In germline, CDR1 is SEHNR, CDR2 FQNEAQ (reference sequence). The CDR3 contains 15 residues. CDR3 region: CASSLRLMSQETQYF. The CDR3 DNA reads as TGTGCCAGCAGCCTTCGACTAATGTCACAAGAGACCCAGTACTTC.

CDR3 in amino acids: CASSFGQGGGNQPQHF. The CDR3 region has the DNA TGTGCCAGCAGTTTTGGACAGGGTGGCGGCAATCAGCCCCAGCATTTT. The chain recombines TRBV27 with TRBJ1-5; TRBD1 agrees at 8 bases. The CDR3 is 16 amino acids. Germline V CDR1 and CDR2: MNHEY, SMNVEV (reference sequence). J gave up 2 bases and V 3 bases, and 6 bases lay outside the gene matches.

The chain joins TRBV7-9 to TRBJ2-7; D may be TRBD1 (6 bases). This CDR3 is built from 14 residues. The germline gives CDR1 SEHNR, CDR2 FQNEAQ (reference sequence). V was cut by 5 bases and J by 0 bases, with 11 bases left in between. CDR3 nucleotide sequence: TGTGCCAGCAGCGCAGGGGTTAGCTCCTACGAGCAGTACTTC. Translating it yields CASSAGVSSYEQYF.

The rearrangement uses TRBV2 and TRBJ2-1; perhaps D is TRBD1 or TRBD2 (5 bases each). The V end lost 6 bases, the J end lost 5 bases, and 14 bases lay between the germline ends. The V gene's germline CDR1 is SNHLY and CDR2 FYNNEI. The CDR3 loop spans 14 amino acids. The chain's CDR3 is CASRPLGVNNEQFF. In nucleotides, the CDR3 is TGTGCCAGCAGGCCCCTGGGGGTCAACAATGAGCAGTTCTTC.

This clonotype was recorded a few times. The CDR3 nucleotides are TGTGCCAGCAGCTCTAGCGGGATGACCTACAATGAGCAGTTCTTC. This encodes CASSSSGMTYNEQFF. V is TRBV7-9 and J is TRBJ2-1; 9 bases align to TRBD2. The CDR3 spans 15 residues. The germline gives CDR1 SEHNR, CDR2 FQNEAQ (reference sequence). V shed 4 bases and J 2 bases; nucleotides not matched to a gene: 3.

The gene calls are TRBV29-1 and TRBJ2-3; D may be TRBD2 (5 bases). Germline-derived CDR1 and CDR2 are SQVTM and ANQGSEA. The V and J ends lost 6 bases and 2 bases respectively, with 12 bases between them. The CDR3 has 13 residues. The DNA of the CDR3 is TGCAGCGTCCGGGGAATCAACACAGATACGCAGTATTTT. Its translation: CSVRGINTDTQYF.